This passage covers 23 T cell receptor beta chains from one sample sequenced in a study of human T cells and chemical hapten exposure. The time point is: pre-sensitization, week 0. Treatment defined: therapeutic diphenylcyclopropenone sensitization with weekly scalp DPC. TCRdb re-derived calls from the RACE reads in MiXCR, one entry per CDR3 protein. The sample yields around 260,000 distinct CDR3 sequences, roughly 8.9% seen once. This sample comprised whole blood, obtained in connection with sensitization to the hapten diphenylcyclopropenone (DPC). These receptors came from a woman in her thirties or forties with alopecia areata. Some clones in this sample may be carry-over from other donors' samples.

The chain has TRBV11-3 and TRBJ2-1; TRBD1 matches 7 bases. The CDR3 extends over 15 amino acids. In germline, CDR1 is SGHNT, CDR2 YENEEA. V lost 1 base, J lost 2 bases, and 2 bases stayed unmatched. The CDR3 nucleotides read TGTGCCAGCAGCTTAGGGGGACAGCCCTACAATGAGCAGTTCTTC. Its protein product is CASSLGGQPYNEQFF.

This chain connects TRBV2 to TRBJ1-1, with 8 bases identical to TRBD1. CDR3 length: 13 residues. V shed 7 bases and J 3 bases; nucleotides not matched to a gene: 4. CDR1 SNHLY and CDR2 FYNNEI come from the germline V gene. The CDR3 here is CASNNRGDTEAFF. CDR3 coding DNA: TGTGCCAGCAACAACAGGGGGGACACTGAAGCTTTCTTT.

The chain joins TRBV20-1 to TRBJ1-1; TRBD1 might be the D (6 bases). The CDR3 extends over 11 amino acids. Trimming cost V 5 bases and J 6 bases, with 10 bases left between them. Germline-derived CDR1 and CDR2 are DFQATT and SNEGSKA (reference sequence). This CDR3 reads CSAPTGSEAFF. In DNA, the CDR3 is TGCAGTGCTCCTACAGGGTCTGAAGCTTTCTTT.

This clonotype has a handful of counts. J is TRBJ2-2 and V is TRBV12-3 or TRBV12-4, with D unresolved. Trimming pared 10 bases from V and 6 bases from J, leaving 12 bases between. The CDR3 sequence is 12 residues long. The CDR3 coding sequence is TGTGCCATTAGGACGGATCCCGGGGAGCTGTTTTTT. Its protein product is CAIRTDPGELFF.

The rearrangement uses TRBV12-3 or TRBV12-4 and TRBJ2-1; D remains unclear. CDR3 size: 13 residues. With 0 bases removed from V and 12 bases from J, the gap between germline ends came to 12 bases. The CDR3: CASSLALVRSQFF. The DNA of the CDR3 is TGTGCCAGCAGTTTAGCTCTAGTCCGCTCGCAGTTCTTC.

This chain connects TRBV3-1 to TRBJ1-2; D not certain. The CDR3 runs 15 residues. V lost 4 bases, J lost 4 bases, and 16 bases lay in between. CDR1 and CDR2 from the germline V gene are LGHDT and YNNKEL (reference sequence). As DNA, the CDR3 is TGTGCCAGCAGCCCCCTCGCTGCAGGCACCTATGGCTACACCTTC. Translating gives CASSPLAAGTYGYTF.

This chain joins TRBV6-5 and TRBJ1-1, with a possible D match to TRBD1 (5 bases). Trimming removed 8 bases at V and 12 bases at J, with 16 bases between. Germline values: CDR1 MNHEY, CDR2 SVGAGI. The CDR3 extends over 11 amino acids. The CDR3 DNA follows: TGTGCCAGCGGAAACCCAGGGTTCACTTTCTTT. It codes for CASGNPGFTFF.

The table lists this clonotype with a few counts. The chain couples TRBV12-3 or TRBV12-4 to TRBJ2-1, with TRBD2 identical over 9 bases. This CDR3 comprises 15 residues. J lost 2 bases, V lost 4 bases, and 3 bases had no gene match. The CDR3 loop is CASSYGGRAYNEQFF. CDR3 DNA sequence: TGTGCCAGCAGTTACGGCGGGAGGGCCTACAATGAGCAGTTCTTC.

The table lists this clonotype with a few counts. This chain connects TRBV4-3 to TRBJ2-3, with TRBD2 identical over 7 bases. J lost 2 bases, V lost 1 base, and 15 bases had no gene match. CDR3 length equals 19 residues. Germline V CDR1 and CDR2: LGHNA, YSLEER. CDR3 DNA sequence: TGCGCCAGCAGCCAAGCCACGCCGACTAGCCGCTACAACACAGATACGCAGTATTTT. It encodes CASSQATPTSRYNTDTQYF.

This clonotype was seen at least ten times. CDR3 loop: CASSYQGASDNEQFF. In DNA form, the CDR3 reads TGTGCCAGCAGTTATCAGGGGGCGAGTGACAATGAGCAGTTCTTC. The chain couples TRBV6-2 or TRBV6-3 to TRBJ2-1; 8 bases line up with TRBD1. This CDR3 comprises 15 residues. Germline CDR1 reads MNHEY; CDR2 reads SVGEGT. Trimming cost V 3 bases and J 5 bases; bases outside gene matches: 6.

V and J are TRBV12-3 or TRBV12-4 and TRBJ2-2, with D possibly TRBD2 on 5 matching bases. V shed 6 bases and J shed 4 bases, with 9 bases lying between them. This CDR3 is 13 amino acids long. In DNA form, the CDR3 reads TGTGCCAGCAGGACACTAGGCACCGGGGAGCTGTTTTTT. Amino acids: CASRTLGTGELFF.

This clonotype came up a few times. This sequence joins TRBV10-3 and TRBJ2-1, with a weak D call TRBD1 (5 bases). From germline, CDR1 is ENHRY and CDR2 SYGVKD. Trimming left V 4 bases short and J 7 bases short, with 20 bases between. This CDR3 is 16 amino acids long. The CDR3 here is CAISVGGQGPRNEQFF. CDR3 nucleotides: TGTGCCATCAGTGTAGGTGGGCAGGGCCCTAGGAATGAGCAGTTCTTC.

This chain links TRBV6-1 with TRBJ1-2, with a tentative D call TRBD1 (6 bases). The CDR3 contains 16 residues. Germline V gives CDR1 MNHNS, CDR2 SASEGT. Deletions cut 1 base from V and 5 bases from J, with 17 bases between. The CDR3 is CASSEGGRPSLYGYTF. The CDR3 bases are TGTGCCAGCAGTGAAGGGGGGCGCCCAAGCCTTTATGGCTACACCTTC.

The table lists this clonotype with a few counts. The V gene is TRBV27, the J gene TRBJ1-2; D might be TRBD1 (5 bases). Trimming pared 11 bases from V and 4 bases from J, leaving 20 bases between. Germline CDR1 and CDR2: MNHEY and SMNVEV (reference sequence). The CDR3 spans 14 residues. The CDR3 here is CAVRQLSVSYGYTF. Written as DNA, the CDR3 is TGTGCCGTAAGACAGCTGTCCGTCAGCTATGGCTACACCTTC.

This clonotype was observed a handful of times. The rearrangement joins TRBV9 to TRBJ1-2, with D hard to call. V lost 0 bases, J lost 8 bases, and 14 bases lay in between. Looked up from germline, CDR1 is SGDLS and CDR2 is YYNGEE. The CDR3 loop spans 14 amino acids. In DNA, the CDR3 is TGTGCCAGCAGCGTAGCTACCACAGTTCTGGGCTACACCTTC. Its translation is CASSVATTVLGYTF.

There are a few counts of this clonotype. The chain carries TRBV27 and TRBJ2-3, with 11 positions matching TRBD1. This CDR3 comprises 16 residues. Germline V gene sequence: CDR1 MNHEY, CDR2 SMNVEV (reference sequence). V was pared by 4 bases and J by 4 bases, with 7 bases of the junction left unmatched. The CDR3, as DNA: TGTGCCAGCAGTTCATGGGGGACAGGGGGTCCAGATACGCAGTATTTT. It encodes CASSSWGTGGPDTQYF.

This clonotype was counted many times. V usage is TRBV11-2 and J usage is TRBJ2-3, with D unresolved. Deletions cut 5 bases from V and 1 base from J, with 13 bases between. This CDR3 is built from 15 residues. The germline V gene encodes CDR1 SGHAT and CDR2 FQNNGV. The CDR3 coding sequence is TGTGCCAGCAGCCCCCTGCGCGGACGCACAGATACGCAGTATTTT. Translation: CASSPLRGRTDTQYF.

This clonotype appeared a few times. The J gene is TRBJ2-7, the V gene TRBV3-1; the D is unclear. The V end was cut by 2 bases, the J end by 6 bases, with 5 bases between. This CDR3 has 11 amino acids. Germline-derived CDR1 and CDR2 are LGHDT and YNNKEL (reference sequence). The CDR3 DNA sequence: TGTGCCAGCAGCCAAAACCGCGAGCAGTACTTC. This encodes CASSQNREQYF.

This clonotype was recorded many times. V is TRBV15 and J is TRBJ2-7, with 7 bases aligning to TRBD1. There are 14 residues in the CDR3. V lost 0 bases, J lost 3 bases, and 2 bases stayed unmatched. The germline V gene encodes CDR1 LNHNV and CDR2 YYDKDF (reference sequence). The CDR3 reads CATSRDRGYYEQYF. CDR3 in DNA: TGTGCCACCAGCAGAGACAGGGGGTACTACGAGCAGTACTTC.

This clonotype was counted a few times. The chain is built from TRBV24-1 and TRBJ2-1, with D possibly matching TRBD2 (6 bases). CDR3 length equals 16 residues. The V gene's germline CDR1 is KGHDR and CDR2 SFDVKD. V was trimmed by 3 bases and J by 0 bases, leaving 11 bases between them. The CDR3 spells CATSDDSGSSYNEQFF. DNA for the CDR3: TGTGCCACCAGTGATGATAGCGGAAGCTCCTACAATGAGCAGTTCTTC.

This clonotype has just a few counts. The genes are TRBV24-1 and TRBJ2-6; D not certain. The V gene lost 5 bases and the J gene lost 4 bases, with 11 bases spanning the gap. Germline V lookup: CDR1 KGHDR, CDR2 SFDVKD. This CDR3 region has 15 residues. The CDR3 DNA reads TGTGCCACCAGTGGCCTGGGTTCCGGGGCCAACGTCCTGACTTTC. Protein product: CATSGLGSGANVLTF.

This clonotype was counted only a few times. V gene TRBV6-2 or TRBV6-3 combines with J gene TRBJ2-3, with 8 bases identical to TRBD1. Germline V CDR1 and CDR2: MNHEY, SVGEGT. V dropped 5 bases and J dropped 0; count of bases not matched to a gene: 4. The CDR3 contains 15 residues. This CDR3 reads CASSTRTGSTDTQYF. CDR3 bases: TGTGCCAGCAGTACACGGACAGGGAGCACAGATACGCAGTATTTT.

In its sample, this clonotype was seen a few times. This chain uses TRBV4-1 with TRBJ1-1; no clear D. Per the germline V gene, CDR1 is MGHRA and CDR2 is YSYEKL. The V end lost 1 base, the J end lost 3 bases, and 9 bases lay between the germline ends. The CDR3 is 14 amino acids. The CDR3 sequence is CASSQGTMYTEAFF. The CDR3 DNA reads TGCGCCAGCAGCCAAGGAACTATGTACACTGAAGCTTTCTTT.